This record looks at one T cell receptor (beta chain) sequence and its context. V lost 6 bases to trimming and J lost 4 bases, with 13 bases between them. The CDR3 runs to 13 residues. This sample is drawn from a study of blood T cell repertoires in COVID-19. Study overall: Samples of COVID-19 (acute and convalescent) were obtained from the United States, Italy and Spain. The cDNA or gDNA used as material had been derived from T cells, B-cell-depleted T cells, or PBMCs.

Original analysis: From reference gene primer amplification, estimates of nucleated cell counts were derived. Repertoires were generated with immunoSEQ multiplex PCR, while TCRdb's copy carries only in-frame clones and drops some. V, J and clone size were drawn from that table, and D and trimming were deduced from the DNA. The sample carries 310,000 or so clones, more than 75% recorded once. The origin of this receptor is a man aged 50-60 years with active or convalescent COVID-19. The sequencing sample was made of peripheral blood. The chain has TRBV12-3 or TRBV12-4 and TRBJ2-7; possibly TRBD2 for D (6 bases). The CDR3 region is CASSRDWGYEQYF. The CDR3 DNA sequence: TGTGCCAGCAGCCGGGACTGGGGGTACGAGCAGTACTTC.